The rows below give T cell receptor beta chains drawn from one sample of a study of T cells in localized non-small cell lung cancer. Clones were read by immunoSEQ multiplex PCR, and TCRdb kept only the in-frame ones, dropping some. The table has roughly 19,000 clones, roughly 84% seen once. The input for sequencing was peripheral blood, taken before any cancer treatment. These receptors all stem from a man aged 35 to 69 with stage I lung adenocarcinoma. CDR3s include the opening cysteine and the closing phenylalanine or tryptophan.

J	V	CDR3
TRBJ2-2	TRBV9	CASRVAGDTGELFF
TRBJ1-1	TRBV28	CASSLTKGSTEAFF
TRBJ1-1	TRBV19	CASSTGSNTEAFF
TRBJ2-1	TRBV6-4	CASRGDGPYNEQFF
TRBJ1-1	TRBV6-5	CASSYSIWGVNTEAFF
TRBJ2-3	TRBV5-4	CASSREKGTDTQYF
TRBJ2-7	TRBV7-2	CASSKTGPYEQYF
TRBJ1-1	TRBV27	CASSPWGRENTEAFF
TRBJ1-1	TRBV23-1	CASSPFAPGTNTEAFF
TRBJ1-2	TRBV5-6	CASSLAGRGHGYTF
TRBJ1-1	TRBV7-2	CASSHSGAEAFF
TRBJ2-5	TRBV6-5	CASSFWGSTKETQYF
TRBJ2-3	TRBV5-1	CASSLDSIGTDTQYF
TRBJ1-2	TRBV7-9	CASSHNGQGGYGYTF
TRBJ1-6	TRBV11-2	CASSWGVEAYNSPLHF
TRBJ2-4	TRBV6-6	CASTSSEGADIQYF
TRBJ1-3	TRBV29-1	CSVQTGTGSGNTIYF
TRBJ2-7	TRBV5-4	CASSLENSSGQYF
TRBJ2-1	TRBV4-2	CASSQIVGEGNEQFF
TRBJ1-5	TRBV27	CASSLGQGNQPQHF
TRBJ2-1	TRBV29-1	CSPWWDNEQFF
TRBJ2-1	TRBV5-1	CASRLAEAYNEQFF
TRBJ1-3	TRBV28	CASIGGNTIYF
TRBJ1-2	TRBV7-9	CASSLTSGTNNYGYTF